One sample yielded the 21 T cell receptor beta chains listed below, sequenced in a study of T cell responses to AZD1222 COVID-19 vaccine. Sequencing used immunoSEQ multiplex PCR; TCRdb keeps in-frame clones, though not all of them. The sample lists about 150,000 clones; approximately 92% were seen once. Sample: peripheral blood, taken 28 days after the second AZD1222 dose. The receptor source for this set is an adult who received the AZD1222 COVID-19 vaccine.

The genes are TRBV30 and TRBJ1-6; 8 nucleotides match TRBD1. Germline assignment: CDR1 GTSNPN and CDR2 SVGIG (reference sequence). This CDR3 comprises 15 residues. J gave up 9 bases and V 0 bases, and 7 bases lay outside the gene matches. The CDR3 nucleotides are TGTGCCTGGAGTGTACGGACAGGGTCGACTTCACCCCTCCACTTT. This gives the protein CAWSVRTGSTSPLHF.

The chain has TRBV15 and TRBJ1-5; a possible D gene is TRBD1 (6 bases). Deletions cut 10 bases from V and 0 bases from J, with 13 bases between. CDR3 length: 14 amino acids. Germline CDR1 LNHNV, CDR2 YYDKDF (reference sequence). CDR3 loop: CASGGTLSNQPQHF. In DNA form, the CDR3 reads TGTGCCAGCGGAGGGACACTTAGCAATCAGCCCCAGCATTTT.

CDR3 bases: TGTGCCAGCAGCGCTACCTCGGGTTACACTAATGAAAAACTGTTTTTT. It yields the protein CASSATSGYTNEKLFF. The genes are TRBV9 and TRBJ1-4, with no clear D. With 3 bases removed from V and 2 bases from J, the gap between germline ends came to 14 bases. This CDR3 spans 16 amino acids. Germline CDR1 reads SGDLS; CDR2 reads YYNGEE.

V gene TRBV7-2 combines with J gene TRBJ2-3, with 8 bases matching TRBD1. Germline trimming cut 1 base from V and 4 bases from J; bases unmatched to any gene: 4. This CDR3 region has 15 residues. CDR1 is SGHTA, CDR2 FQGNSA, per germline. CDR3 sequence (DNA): TGTGCCAGCAGCTTAGGGCAGGGGGCGGCAGATACGCAGTATTTT. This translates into CASSLGQGAADTQYF. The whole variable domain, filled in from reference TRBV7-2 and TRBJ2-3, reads GAGVSQSPSNKVTEKGKDVELRCDPISGHTALYWYRQSLGQGLEFLIYFQGNSAPDKSGLPSDRFSAERTGGSVSTLTIQRTQQEDSAVYLCASSLGQGAADTQYFGPGTRLTVL.

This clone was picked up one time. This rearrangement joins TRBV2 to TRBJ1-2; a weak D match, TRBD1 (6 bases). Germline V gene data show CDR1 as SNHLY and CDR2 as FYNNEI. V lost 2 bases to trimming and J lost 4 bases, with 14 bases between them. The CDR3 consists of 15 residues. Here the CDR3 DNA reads TGTGCCAGCAGTGAAATGAGGGGGGCTGGCTATGGCTACACCTTC. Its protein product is CASSEMRGAGYGYTF.

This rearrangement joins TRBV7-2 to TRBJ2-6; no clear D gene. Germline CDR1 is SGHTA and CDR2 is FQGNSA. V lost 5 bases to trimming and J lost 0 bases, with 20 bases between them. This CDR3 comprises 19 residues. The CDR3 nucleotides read TGTGCCAGCAGCCCGATTTTTGGACCAGTAGCCTCTGGGGCCAACGTCCTGACTTTC. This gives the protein CASSPIFGPVASGANVLTF.

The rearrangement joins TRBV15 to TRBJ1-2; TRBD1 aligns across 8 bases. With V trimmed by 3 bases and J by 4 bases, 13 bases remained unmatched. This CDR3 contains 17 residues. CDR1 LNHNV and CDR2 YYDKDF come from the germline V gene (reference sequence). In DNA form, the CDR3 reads TGTGCCACCAGCAGCTACCGCGCAGGGGGCAAGGTCTATGGCTACACCTTC. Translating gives CATSSYRAGGKVYGYTF. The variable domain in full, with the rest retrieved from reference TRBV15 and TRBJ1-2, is DAMVIQNPRYQVTQFGKPVTLSCSQTLNHNVMYWYQQKSSQAPKLLFHYYDKDFNNEADTPDNFQSRRPNTSFCFLDIRSPGLGDTAMYLCATSSYRAGGKVYGYTFGSGTRLTVV.

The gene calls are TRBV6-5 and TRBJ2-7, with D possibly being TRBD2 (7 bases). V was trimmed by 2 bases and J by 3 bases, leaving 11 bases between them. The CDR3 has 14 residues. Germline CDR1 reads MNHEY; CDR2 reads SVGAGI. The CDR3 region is CASSYGGGIYEQYF. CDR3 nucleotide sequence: TGTGCCAGCAGTTACGGGGGGGGCATCTACGAGCAGTACTTC.

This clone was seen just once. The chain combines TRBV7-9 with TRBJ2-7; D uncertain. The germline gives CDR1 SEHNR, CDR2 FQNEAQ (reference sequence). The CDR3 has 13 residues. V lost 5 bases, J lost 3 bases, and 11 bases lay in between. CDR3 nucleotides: TGTGCCAGCAGCCTCCCGCTCTACTACGAGCAGTACTTC. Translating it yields CASSLPLYYEQYF. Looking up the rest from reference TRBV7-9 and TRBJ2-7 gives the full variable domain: DTGVSQNPRHKITKRGQNVTFRCDPISEHNRLYWYRQTLGQGPEFLTYFQNEAQLEKSRLLSDRFSAERPKGSFSTLEIQRTEQGDSAMYLCASSLPLYYEQYFGPGTRLTVT.

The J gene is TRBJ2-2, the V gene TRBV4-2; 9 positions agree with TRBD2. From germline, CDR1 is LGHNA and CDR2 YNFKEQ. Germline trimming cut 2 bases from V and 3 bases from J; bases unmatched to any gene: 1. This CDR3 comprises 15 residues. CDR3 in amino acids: CASSQTSGYTGELFF. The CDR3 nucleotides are TGTGCCAGCAGCCAAACTAGCGGGTACACCGGGGAGCTGTTTTTT.

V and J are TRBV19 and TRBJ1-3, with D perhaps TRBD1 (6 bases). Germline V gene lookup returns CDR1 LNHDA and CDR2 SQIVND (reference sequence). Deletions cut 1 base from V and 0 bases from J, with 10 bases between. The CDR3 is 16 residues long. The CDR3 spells CASSIGRTASGNTIYF. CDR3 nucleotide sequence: TGTGCCAGTAGTATAGGTCGGACAGCCTCTGGAAACACCATATATTTT.

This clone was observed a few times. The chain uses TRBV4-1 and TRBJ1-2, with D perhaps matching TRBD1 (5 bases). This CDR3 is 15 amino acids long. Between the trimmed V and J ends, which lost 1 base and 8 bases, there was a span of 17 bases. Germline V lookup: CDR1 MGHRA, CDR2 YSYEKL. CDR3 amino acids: CASSQVRFSGHGYTF. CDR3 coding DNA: TGCGCCAGCAGCCAAGTAAGGTTTTCGGGGCACGGCTACACCTTC.

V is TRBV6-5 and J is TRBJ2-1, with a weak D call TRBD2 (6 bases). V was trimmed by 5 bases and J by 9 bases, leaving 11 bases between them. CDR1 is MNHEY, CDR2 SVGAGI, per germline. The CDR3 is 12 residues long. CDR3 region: CASSLRRVEQFF. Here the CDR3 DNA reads TGTGCCAGCAGTCTTAGGAGGGTTGAGCAGTTCTTC.

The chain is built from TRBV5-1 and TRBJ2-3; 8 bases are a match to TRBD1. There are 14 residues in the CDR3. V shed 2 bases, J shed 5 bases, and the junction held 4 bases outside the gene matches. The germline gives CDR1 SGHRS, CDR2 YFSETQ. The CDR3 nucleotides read TGCGCCAGCAGCTTCGGACAGGGTGGAGATACGCAGTATTTT. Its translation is CASSFGQGGDTQYF.

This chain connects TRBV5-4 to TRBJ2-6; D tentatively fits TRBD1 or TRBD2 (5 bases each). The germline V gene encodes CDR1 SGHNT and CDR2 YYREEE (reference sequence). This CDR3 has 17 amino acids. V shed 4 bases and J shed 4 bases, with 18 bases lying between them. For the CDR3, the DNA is TGTGCCAGCAGCCAAATCCTCAGGGAGACCGGGGCCAACGTCCTGACTTTC. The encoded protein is CASSQILRETGANVLTF.

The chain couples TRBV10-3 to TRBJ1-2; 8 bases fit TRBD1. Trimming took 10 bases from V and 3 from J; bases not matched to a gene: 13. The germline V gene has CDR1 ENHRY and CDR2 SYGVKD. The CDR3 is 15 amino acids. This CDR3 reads CATTDPGQGDYGYTF. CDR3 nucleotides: TGTGCCACCACCGACCCAGGACAGGGCGACTATGGCTACACCTTC.

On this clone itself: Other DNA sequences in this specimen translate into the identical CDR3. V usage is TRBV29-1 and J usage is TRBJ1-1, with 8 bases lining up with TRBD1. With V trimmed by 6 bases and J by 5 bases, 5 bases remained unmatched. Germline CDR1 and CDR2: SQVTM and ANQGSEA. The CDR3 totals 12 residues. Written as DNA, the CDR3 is TGCAGCGTAGGACAGGGAAATACTGAAGCTTTCTTT. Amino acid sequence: CSVGQGNTEAFF.

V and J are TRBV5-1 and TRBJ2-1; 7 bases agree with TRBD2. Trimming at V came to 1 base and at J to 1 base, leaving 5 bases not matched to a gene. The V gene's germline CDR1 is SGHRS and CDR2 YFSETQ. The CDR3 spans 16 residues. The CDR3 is CASSLFGGSSYNEQFF. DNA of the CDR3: TGCGCCAGCAGCTTGTTTGGCGGGAGTTCCTACAATGAGCAGTTCTTC. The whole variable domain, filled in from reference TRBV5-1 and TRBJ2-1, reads KAGVTQTPRYLIKTRGQQVTLSCSPISGHRSVSWYQQTPGQGLQFLFEYFSETQRNKGNFPGRFSGRQFSNSRSEMNVSTLELGDSALYLCASSLFGGSSYNEQFFGPGTRLTVL.

In DNA form, the CDR3 reads TGTGCCAGCTCAGGTCGGACGGGGGCAGATCAGCCCCAGCATTTT. Its protein is CASSGRTGADQPQHF. The genes are TRBV18 and TRBJ1-5; a possible D gene is TRBD1 (6 bases). The CDR3 contains 15 residues. Germline CDR1 reads KGHSH; CDR2 reads LQKENI. Trimming stripped 5 bases from V and 5 bases from J, with 16 bases between. The full variable domain, in which reference TRBV18 and TRBJ1-5 provide the parts outside the CDR3, is NAGVMQNPRHLVRRRGQEARLRCSPMKGHSHVYWYRQLPEEGLKFMVYLQKENIIDESGMPKERFSAEFPKEGPSILRIQQVVRGDSAAYFCASSGRTGADQPQHFGDGTRLSIL.

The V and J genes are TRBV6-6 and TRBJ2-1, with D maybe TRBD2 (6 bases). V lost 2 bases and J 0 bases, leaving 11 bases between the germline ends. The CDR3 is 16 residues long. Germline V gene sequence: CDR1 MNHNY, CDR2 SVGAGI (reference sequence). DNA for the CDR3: TGTGCCAGCAGTTACAGGTCGGGACTCTCCTACAATGAGCAGTTCTTC. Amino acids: CASSYRSGLSYNEQFF.

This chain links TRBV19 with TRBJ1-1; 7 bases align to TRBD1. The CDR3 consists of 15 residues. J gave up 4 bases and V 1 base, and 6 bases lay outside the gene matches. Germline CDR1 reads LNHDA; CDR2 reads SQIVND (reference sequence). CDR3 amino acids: CASSIGAGGLTEAFF. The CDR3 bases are TGTGCCAGTAGTATAGGGGCAGGGGGTCTCACTGAAGCTTTCTTT.